One sample yielded the 3 T cell receptor beta chains listed below, sequenced in a study of blood T cell repertoires in COVID-19. Data came from immunoSEQ multiplex PCR; TCRdb stores just in-frame clones and leaves some out. The profile shows 380,000 or so clones, around 89% of them singletons. Sequencing was performed on peripheral blood. The receptors here all came from a man aged 35 to 55 with acute or convalescent COVID-19.

The chain has TRBV3-1 (or the pseudogene TRBV3-2) and TRBJ1-4; perhaps TRBD1 as D (6 bases). The V and J ends lost 0 bases and 5 bases respectively, with 13 bases between them. Germline loops: CDR1 LGHDT, CDR2 YNNKEL (reference sequence). The CDR3 runs 16 residues. CDR3 sequence (DNA): TGTGCCAGCAGCCAAGATGCACCTGGGACAAATGAAAAACTGTTTTTT. Its translation is CASSQDAPGTNEKLFF.

This chain links TRBV5-1 with TRBJ1-1, with 7 bases matching TRBD1. The CDR3 runs to 14 residues. The trim removed 5 bases at V and 7 bases at J, leaving 11 bases unmatched. The V gene's germline CDR1 is SGHRS and CDR2 YFSETQ. Here the CDR3 DNA reads TGCGCCAGCAGTAGACAGGGTGGGAGGAATGAAGCTTTCTTT. It codes for CASSRQGGRNEAFF.

V usage is TRBV20-1 and J usage is TRBJ2-3; 9 bases match TRBD2. Germline trimming cut 3 bases from V and 3 bases from J; bases unmatched to any gene: 19. CDR1 and CDR2 from the germline V gene are DFQATT and SNEGSKA (reference sequence). The length of the CDR3 is 19 residues. The CDR3 spells CSASDGLAPPPEGTDTQYF. For the CDR3, the DNA is TGCAGTGCTAGTGACGGACTAGCGCCCCCCCCGGAAGGAACAGATACGCAGTATTTT.